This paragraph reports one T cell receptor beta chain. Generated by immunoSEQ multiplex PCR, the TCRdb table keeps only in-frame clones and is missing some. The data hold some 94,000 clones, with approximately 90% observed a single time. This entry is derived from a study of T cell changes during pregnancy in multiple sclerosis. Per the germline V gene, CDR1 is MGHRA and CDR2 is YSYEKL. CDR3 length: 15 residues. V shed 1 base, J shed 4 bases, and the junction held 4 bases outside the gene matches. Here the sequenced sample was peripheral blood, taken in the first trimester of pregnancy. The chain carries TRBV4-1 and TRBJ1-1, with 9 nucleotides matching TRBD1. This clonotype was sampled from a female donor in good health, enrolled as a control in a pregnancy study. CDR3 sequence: CASSQGGQGFTEAFF. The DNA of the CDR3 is TGCGCCAGCAGCCAAGGGGGACAGGGTTTCACTGAAGCTTTCTTT.